These 17 T cell receptor beta chains share one sample of origin, sequenced in a study of regulatory T cells. Overall study findings and caveats: Hydrophobic residues at CDR3 positions 6 and 7 were enriched in conventional CD4+ T cells of CD3G-deficient patients.

Amplification used 52 TRBV primers and 13 TRBJ primers. Using immunoSEQ multiplex PCR, the repertoire was profiled, and TCRdb retains in-frame clones only, with some absent. The table has 30,000 to 40,000 clones, around 89% seen once. Antigen specificity for these receptors is unknown. The sequenced sample consisted of conventional CD4+ T cells sorted from blood. The origin of the receptors is a young adult with CD3G deficiency.

CDR3 sequence reads: CASIGGRNYGYTF. CDR3 sequence (DNA): TGTGCCAGCATCGGGGGGCGCAACTATGGCTACACCTTC. V and J are TRBV6-1 and TRBJ1-2; D is perhaps TRBD1 (6 bases). Trimming removed 7 bases from V and 2 bases from J, with 11 bases in between. The germline V gene has CDR1 MNHNS and CDR2 SASEGT. CDR3 size: 13 residues.

The chain couples TRBV10-3 to TRBJ2-1; tentative D call: TRBD2 (6 bases). The germline CDR1 and CDR2 sequences are ENHRY and SYGVKD. Trimming removed 2 bases at V and 10 bases at J, with 9 bases between. The CDR3 consists of 12 residues. CDR3 bases: TGTGCCATCAGTGAGCCGGGGGACGAGCAGTTCTTC. It encodes CAISEPGDEQFF.

The chain recombines TRBV19 with TRBJ1-1; D perhaps matches TRBD1 (5 bases). This CDR3 has 14 amino acids. V gave up 4 bases and J gave up 2 bases, with 11 bases separating them. CDR1 and CDR2 (germline): LNHDA, SQIVND (reference sequence). The CDR3 region is CASSTPGANTEAFF. The CDR3 DNA reads as TGTGCCAGTAGTACCCCTGGGGCAAACACTGAAGCTTTCTTT.

In its sample, this clone was seen once. This chain links TRBV5-1 with TRBJ2-3; 10 bases line up with TRBD2. CDR1 is SGHRS, CDR2 YFSETQ, per germline. V was clipped by 1 base and J by 6 bases; unmatched bases: 5. The CDR3 length is 15 residues. CDR3 region: CASSLSGGATDTQYF. Here the CDR3 DNA reads TGCGCCAGCAGCTTGAGCGGGGGGGCGACGGATACGCAGTATTTT. The full variable domain, its missing parts supplied by reference TRBV5-1 and TRBJ2-3, is KAGVTQTPRYLIKTRGQQVTLSCSPISGHRSVSWYQQTPGQGLQFLFEYFSETQRNKGNFPGRFSGRQFSNSRSEMNVSTLELGDSALYLCASSLSGGATDTQYFGPGTRLTVL.

The chain has TRBV5-1 and TRBJ1-1; no clear D gene. Trimming shortened V by 1 base and J by 4 bases, and 11 bases separated the two germline ends. The CDR3 extends over 14 amino acids. Germline-derived CDR1 and CDR2 are SGHRS and YFSETQ. The CDR3 coding sequence is TGCGCCAGCAGCTTGAATCCAGGAGCCACTGAAGCTTTCTTT. Residues: CASSLNPGATEAFF.

The chain joins TRBV28 to TRBJ2-1; possible D gene TRBD2, 6 bases. CDR1 MDHEN and CDR2 SYDVKM come from the germline V gene. Trimming stripped 4 bases from V and 7 bases from J, with 17 bases between. The CDR3 has 15 amino acids. The CDR3 nucleotides read TGTGCCAGCAGTTCCTCGGGCGGGATCGGGAATGAGCAGTTCTTC. This translates into CASSSSGGIGNEQFF.

The V call is TRBV28, the J call TRBJ1-2; D gene uncertain. CDR1 is MDHEN, CDR2 SYDVKM, per germline. The CDR3 runs 12 residues. V was trimmed by 4 bases and J by 4 bases, leaving 7 bases between them. CDR3 sequence: CASSSLSYGYTF. CDR3 nucleotide sequence: TGTGCCAGCAGTTCCCTCAGCTATGGCTACACCTTC.

The V and J genes are TRBV7-8 and TRBJ2-1; D is unclear. CDR1 and CDR2 from the germline V gene are SGHVS and FQNEAQ. V was trimmed by 2 bases and J by 5 bases, leaving 16 bases between them. The CDR3 runs 16 residues. The chain's CDR3 is CASSLWRDLPHNEQFF. In nucleotides, the CDR3 is TGTGCCAGCAGCTTATGGAGAGACCTTCCGCACAATGAGCAGTTCTTC.

This clone was detected only a few times. The chain is built from TRBV18 and TRBJ2-5; D perhaps matches TRBD1 (5 bases). CDR3 length equals 13 residues. Trimming shortened V by 6 bases and J by 3 bases, and 11 bases separated the two germline ends. Per germline, CDR1 KGHSH and CDR2 LQKENI. This chain's CDR3 is CASSRVSEETQYF. CDR3 DNA: TGTGCCAGCTCCAGGGTATCGGAAGAGACCCAGTACTTC.

This clone was seen a few times. This chain uses TRBV28 with TRBJ2-7; 8 nucleotides agree with TRBD1. Germline assignment: CDR1 MDHEN and CDR2 SYDVKM. V was clipped by 7 bases and J by 3 bases; unmatched bases: 2. The CDR3 loop spans 12 amino acids. CDR3 nucleotide sequence: TGTGCCAGCAACGACAGGGGCTACGAGCAGTACTTC. The encoded protein is CASNDRGYEQYF.

The rearrangement joins TRBV6-6 to TRBJ1-1; 7 bases align to TRBD1. V shed 0 bases and J 4 bases; nucleotides not matched to a gene: 2. CDR1 is MNHNY and CDR2 is SVGAGI in the germline V gene (reference sequence). There are 14 residues in the CDR3. This CDR3 is CASSYSGQVTEAFF. CDR3 in DNA: TGTGCCAGCAGTTACTCTGGACAGGTCACTGAAGCTTTCTTT.

The V call is TRBV11-1, the J call TRBJ2-3; 8 bases line up with TRBD1. Unmatched junction bases numbered 11, after V lost 4 bases and J lost 2 bases. CDR3 length equals 17 residues. Germline CDR1 is SGHAT and CDR2 is FQDESV (reference sequence). In DNA, the CDR3 is TGTGCCAGCAGCTCCCACCTTGGGACAGGATTCACAGATACGCAGTATTTT. This gives the protein CASSSHLGTGFTDTQYF.

This chain joins TRBV7-9 and TRBJ2-3; weak D call: TRBD2 (6 bases). This CDR3 region has 13 residues. Trimming left V 3 bases short and J 6 bases short, with 10 bases between. Germline V gene sequence: CDR1 SEHNR, CDR2 FQNEAQ (reference sequence). CDR3: CASSLSGRDTQYF. The CDR3 DNA reads TGTGCCAGCAGCTTGTCTGGGAGGGATACGCAGTATTTT. Filled out from reference TRBV7-9 and TRBJ2-3, the complete variable domain reads DTGVSQNPRHKITKRGQNVTFRCDPISEHNRLYWYRQTLGQGPEFLTYFQNEAQLEKSRLLSDRFSAERPKGSFSTLEIQRTEQGDSAMYLCASSLSGRDTQYFGPGTRLTVL.

The V and J genes are TRBV5-1 and TRBJ1-1, with D tentatively TRBD1 (5 bases). The V gene's germline CDR1 is SGHRS and CDR2 YFSETQ. The CDR3 is 13 residues long. V was cut by 0 bases and J by 7 bases, with 10 bases left in between. CDR3 residues: CASSLGQGNEAFF. Written as DNA, the CDR3 is TGCGCCAGCAGCTTGGGCCAGGGTAATGAAGCTTTCTTT.

The chain couples TRBV5-1 to TRBJ2-5; TRBD2 matches 7 bases. Per the germline V gene, CDR1 is SGHRS and CDR2 is YFSETQ. J was trimmed by 4 bases and V by 3 bases; bases with no gene match: 9. This CDR3 is 15 amino acids long. CDR3 residues: CASSSAGRVGETQYF. CDR3 DNA: TGCGCCAGCAGCTCGGCAGGGAGGGTAGGAGAGACCCAGTACTTC.

This chain connects TRBV5-1 to TRBJ1-2; D remains ambiguous. Germline lookup yields CDR1 SGHRS and CDR2 YFSETQ. The CDR3 extends over 16 amino acids. The V and J ends lost 0 bases and 4 bases respectively, with 16 bases between them. The CDR3 sequence: CASSLAPTGTAYGYTF. DNA for the CDR3: TGCGCCAGCAGCTTGGCCCCCACGGGAACGGCCTATGGCTACACCTTC.

This chain links TRBV5-1 with TRBJ2-3, with D maybe TRBD1 (6 bases). The CDR3 runs to 13 residues. Germline V gene lookup returns CDR1 SGHRS and CDR2 YFSETQ. V gave up 5 bases and J gave up 2 bases, with 9 bases separating them. In DNA form, the CDR3 reads TGCGCCAGCAGAGGACAGAACACAGATACGCAGTATTTT. Translation: CASRGQNTDTQYF.